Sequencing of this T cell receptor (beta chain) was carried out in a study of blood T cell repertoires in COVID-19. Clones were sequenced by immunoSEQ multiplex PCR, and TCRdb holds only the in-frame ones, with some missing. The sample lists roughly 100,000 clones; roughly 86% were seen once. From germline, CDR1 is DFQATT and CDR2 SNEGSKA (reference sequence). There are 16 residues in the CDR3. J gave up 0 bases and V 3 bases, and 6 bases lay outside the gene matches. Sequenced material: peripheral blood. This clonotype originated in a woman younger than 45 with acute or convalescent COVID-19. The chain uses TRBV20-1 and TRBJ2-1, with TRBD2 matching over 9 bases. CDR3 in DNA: TGCAGTGCTAGTTCTAGCGGGGATGTCTCCTACAATGAGCAGTTCTTC. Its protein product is CSASSSGDVSYNEQFF.